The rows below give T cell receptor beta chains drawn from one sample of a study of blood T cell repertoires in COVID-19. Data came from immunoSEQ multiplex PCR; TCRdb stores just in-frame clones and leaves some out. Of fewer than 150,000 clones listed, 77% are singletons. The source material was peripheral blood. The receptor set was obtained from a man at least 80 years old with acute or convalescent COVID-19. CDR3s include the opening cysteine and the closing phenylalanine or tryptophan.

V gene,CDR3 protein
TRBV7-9,CASSGTGYNEKLFF
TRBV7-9,CASSLAILGQGYTF
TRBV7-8,CASSLEIAGAPANYGYTF
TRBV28,CASSPETVGRTEAFF
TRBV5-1,CASSLAGNQPQHF
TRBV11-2,CASSSEGTGFGAFF
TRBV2,CASIGEGNYEQYF
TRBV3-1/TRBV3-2,CASTRDRGITEAFF
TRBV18,CASARSRVDSPLHF
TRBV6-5,CASSHGRAGELFF
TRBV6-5,CASSYSPTGATEAFF
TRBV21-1,CASSPPRASSSYNSPLHF
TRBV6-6,CASSRREGGGYTF
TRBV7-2,CASRSTSGYYNEQFF
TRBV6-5,CASRRGSSGNTIYF
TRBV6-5,CASTPSAGGGYEQFF